The 30 T cell receptor beta chains below all came from one sample that was sequenced in a study of blood T cell repertoires in COVID-19. Produced via immunoSEQ multiplex PCR; TCRdb's table is partial and in-frame only. Among about 60,000 clones listed, approximately 84% were seen once. Sequencing input: peripheral blood. The receptors here all came from a man between 60 and 75 years old with acute or convalescent COVID-19.

This chain joins TRBV10-3 and TRBJ1-5, with TRBD1 as a possible D gene (6 bases). From germline, CDR1 is ENHRY and CDR2 SYGVKD. The germline V and J ends were trimmed by 4 bases and 0 bases, with 13 bases remaining between them. The CDR3 has 16 residues. The DNA for the CDR3 is TGTGCCATCAGTGCTGGGACATTACTTAGCAATCAGCCCCAGCATTTT. As protein: CAISAGTLLSNQPQHF.

V and J are TRBV10-3 and TRBJ1-1, with a possible D match to TRBD1 (5 bases). V shed 3 bases and J shed 0 bases, with 8 bases lying between them. Germline V gene lookup returns CDR1 ENHRY and CDR2 SYGVKD. CDR3 length: 14 amino acids. The CDR3 DNA reads as TGTGCCATCAGTGACGACAGCTTGAACACTGAAGCTTTCTTT. Protein: CAISDDSLNTEAFF.

V and J are TRBV19 and TRBJ1-2; no definite D call. This CDR3 has 13 amino acids. Germline V gene data show CDR1 as LNHDA and CDR2 as SQIVND (reference sequence). Trimming pared 4 bases from V and 2 bases from J, leaving 8 bases between. The chain's CDR3 is CASSTQWNYGYTF. CDR3 in DNA: TGTGCCAGTAGTACACAATGGAACTATGGCTACACCTTC.

This chain uses TRBV12-3 or TRBV12-4 with TRBJ1-6; weak D call: TRBD1 (6 bases). This CDR3 is built from 13 residues. V was shortened by 5 bases and J by 10 bases, with 12 bases between the two germline ends. CDR3: CASSMEGGSPLHF. The DNA for the CDR3 is TGTGCCAGCAGTATGGAGGGGGGGTCACCCCTCCACTTT.

The rearrangement links TRBV6-2 or TRBV6-3 to TRBJ2-5; TRBD2 matches 9 bases. The CDR3 length is 14 residues. With V trimmed by 4 bases and J by 5 bases, 5 bases remained unmatched. CDR1 and CDR2 from the germline V gene are MNHEY and SVGEGT. The CDR3 protein is CASSSAGGVETQYF. The DNA for the CDR3 is TGTGCCAGCAGTTCAGCGGGGGGAGTGGAGACCCAGTACTTC.

The J gene is TRBJ2-3, the V gene TRBV6-5; no definite D call. V lost 6 bases to trimming and J lost 6 bases, with 13 bases between them. The CDR3 has 13 amino acids. Germline-derived CDR1 and CDR2 are MNHEY and SVGAGI. CDR3 coding DNA: TGTGCCAGCAGCCCCCGAGTCAAGGATACGCAGTATTTT. Translating it yields CASSPRVKDTQYF.

CDR3 in DNA: TGTGCCAGTAGTATGACCGGGGGTTACACTGAAGCTTTCTTT. Protein: CASSMTGGYTEAFF. The chain employs TRBV19 and TRBJ1-1; tentative D call: TRBD1 (5 bases). The CDR3 extends over 14 amino acids. V was clipped by 3 bases and J by 3 bases, with 11 bases between them. CDR1 and CDR2 from the germline V gene are LNHDA and SQIVND (reference sequence).

The chain recombines TRBV18 with TRBJ1-3; D gene unclear. This CDR3 has 15 residues. Per the germline V gene, CDR1 is KGHSH and CDR2 is LQKENI. V lost 2 bases to trimming and J lost 2 bases, with 10 bases between them. The CDR3 sequence: CASSPSSTPGNTIYF. The DNA of the CDR3 is TGTGCCAGCTCACCATCCTCTACCCCTGGAAACACCATATATTTT.

The V and J genes are TRBV7-2 and TRBJ2-2; perhaps TRBD1 as D (5 bases). V lost 5 bases and J 5 bases, leaving 12 bases between the germline ends. Germline V lookup: CDR1 SGHTA, CDR2 FQGNSA. This CDR3 has 14 amino acids. The DNA of the CDR3 is TGTGCCAGCAGCCCCCAACAGGCAACCGGGGAGCTGTTTTTT. Its translation: CASSPQQATGELFF.

DNA for the CDR3: TGTGCCAGTCAGATCAGCGGAGTGACTGAAGCTTTCTTT. Protein product: CASQISGVTEAFF. The genes are TRBV5-4 and TRBJ1-1; D unresolved. Germline CDR1 is SGHNT and CDR2 is YYREEE (reference sequence). The CDR3 loop spans 13 amino acids. The V end lost 8 bases, the J end lost 5 bases, and 16 bases lay between the germline ends.

The J gene is TRBJ1-5, the V gene TRBV19; 7 nucleotides agree with TRBD1. Germline loops: CDR1 LNHDA, CDR2 SQIVND (reference sequence). The CDR3 consists of 15 residues. Unmatched junction bases numbered 6, after V lost 3 bases and J lost 4 bases. The CDR3 nucleotides are TGTGCCAGTAGTATTGAGGCGACAGGGAATCAGCCCCAGCATTTT. Translating it yields CASSIEATGNQPQHF.

The gene calls are TRBV6-5 and TRBJ1-3; maybe TRBD1 (5 bases). From germline, CDR1 is MNHEY and CDR2 SVGAGI. V lost 5 bases and J lost 4, with 9 bases in between. CDR3 size: 13 residues. The CDR3 sequence: CASSLHRGNTIYF. CDR3 sequence (DNA): TGTGCCAGCAGTCTTCACAGGGGAAACACCATATATTTT.

The chain has TRBV24-1 and TRBJ2-5, with D perhaps TRBD2 (7 bases). Germline V gene lookup returns CDR1 KGHDR and CDR2 SFDVKD. There are 15 residues in the CDR3. The V and J ends lost 2 bases and 3 bases respectively, with 12 bases between them. The CDR3 reads CATSDSTGTKETQYF. The CDR3 DNA is TGTGCCACCAGTGATTCAACAGGGACTAAAGAGACCCAGTACTTC.

CDR3 DNA sequence: TGCGCCAGCAGCCCGGACACCCTTAATTCACCCCTCCACTTT. Protein product: CASSPDTLNSPLHF. The chain uses TRBV5-1 and TRBJ1-6; tentative D call: TRBD1 (5 bases). The CDR3 has 14 amino acids. From germline, CDR1 is SGHRS and CDR2 YFSETQ. Trimming left V 4 bases short and J 6 bases short, with 11 bases between.

V gene TRBV30 combines with J gene TRBJ2-3, with D possibly TRBD2 on 5 matching bases. V lost 8 bases, J lost 5 bases, and 20 bases lay in between. Germline CDR1 reads GTSNPN; CDR2 reads SVGIG (reference sequence). The CDR3 length is 14 residues. CDR3 nucleotide sequence: TGTGCCGCGGAATTGGAGGCACTGGGAGATACGCAGTATTTT. Protein: CAAELEALGDTQYF.

This chain uses TRBV2 with TRBJ1-3; possibly TRBD1 for D (5 bases). This CDR3 contains 15 residues. V was trimmed by 8 bases and J by 1 base, leaving 15 bases between them. Per the germline V gene, CDR1 is SNHLY and CDR2 is FYNNEI. The CDR3 DNA is TGTGCCAGCCATTTAAGGGGAAGATCTGGAAACACCATATATTTT. Residues: CASHLRGRSGNTIYF.

V and J are TRBV24-1 and TRBJ2-6; D not certain. The CDR3 has 17 residues. Trimming cost V 3 bases and J 0 bases, with 11 bases left between them. Germline V gene lookup returns CDR1 KGHDR and CDR2 SFDVKD. CDR3 residues: CATSDETVNSGANVLTF. CDR3 nucleotides: TGTGCCACCAGTGATGAGACTGTCAACTCTGGGGCCAACGTCCTGACTTTC.

The chain links TRBV19 to TRBJ1-2; D call uncertain. This CDR3 region has 13 residues. The germline V and J ends were trimmed by 4 bases and 7 bases, with 13 bases remaining between them. Germline lookup yields CDR1 LNHDA and CDR2 SQIVND (reference sequence). CDR3 in amino acids: CASSTQLIRGYTF. CDR3 DNA: TGTGCCAGTAGTACCCAACTGATCCGTGGCTACACCTTC.

The J gene is TRBJ2-2, the V gene TRBV10-3; 7 bases align to TRBD1. Germline CDR1 is ENHRY and CDR2 is SYGVKD. The CDR3 loop spans 13 amino acids. V was pared by 8 bases and J by 3 bases, with 3 bases of the junction left unmatched. The DNA of the CDR3 is TGTGCCATCCGTCAGGGGGACACCGGGGAGCTGTTTTTT. The encoded protein is CAIRQGDTGELFF.

V and J are TRBV19 and TRBJ1-1, with D possibly TRBD1 on 6 matching bases. Germline CDR1 is LNHDA and CDR2 is SQIVND (reference sequence). This CDR3 comprises 15 residues. With 3 bases removed from V and 10 bases from J, the gap between germline ends came to 21 bases. The CDR3 bases are TGTGCCAGTAGTATTGGGAGGGGGGATCGGAAGGTAGCTTTCTTT. Protein: CASSIGRGDRKVAFF.

The J gene is TRBJ1-2, the V gene TRBV5-4, with D possibly being TRBD1 (6 bases). The CDR3 spans 15 residues. Germline loops: CDR1 SGHNT, CDR2 YYREEE (reference sequence). The ends were cut back, 2 bases at V and 9 bases at J, with 20 bases in the middle. DNA for the CDR3: TGTGCCAGCAGCTTTAAAACAGGGCCTCATTCAAGCTACACCTTC. Amino acids: CASSFKTGPHSSYTF.

The chain joins TRBV6-5 to TRBJ1-2; possible D gene TRBD1, 5 bases. Between the trimmed V and J ends, which lost 10 bases and 0 bases, there was a span of 18 bases. The length of the CDR3 is 15 residues. Germline-derived CDR1 and CDR2 are MNHEY and SVGAGI. The CDR3 bases are TGTGCCACCAGGACACCCCACGACCCTAACTATGGCTACACCTTC. It yields the protein CATRTPHDPNYGYTF.

The chain employs TRBV7-3 and TRBJ2-1; TRBD2 aligns across 10 bases. The CDR3 extends over 20 amino acids. Germline V CDR1 and CDR2: SGHTA, FQGTGA. Unmatched junction bases numbered 25, after V lost 5 bases and J lost 9 bases. The CDR3 coding sequence is TGTGCCAGCAGCCATAACCCTCCAGAGTTTCTAGCGGGGGCCACAAGTGAGCAGTTCTTC. Protein sequence: CASSHNPPEFLAGATSEQFF.

The chain uses TRBV27 and TRBJ2-3, with no clear D. The germline V and J ends were trimmed by 0 bases and 0 bases, with 7 bases remaining between them. Germline CDR1 reads MNHEY; CDR2 reads SMNVEV (reference sequence). The CDR3 is 15 amino acids. The CDR3 coding sequence is TGTGCCAGCAGTTTATCGGCGGTCAGCACAGATACGCAGTATTTT. Amino acids: CASSLSAVSTDTQYF.

The CDR3 spells CASSLEDSYGYTF. CDR3 DNA: TGCGCCAGCAGCTTGGAGGACAGCTATGGCTACACCTTC. The rearrangement joins TRBV5-1 to TRBJ1-2; TRBD1 might be the D (6 bases). The CDR3 spans 13 residues. The V end was cut by 0 bases, the J end by 4 bases, with 7 bases between. CDR1 SGHRS and CDR2 YFSETQ come from the germline V gene.

This chain links TRBV5-1 with TRBJ2-3, with 10 bases fitting TRBD1. V lost 4 bases, J lost 5 bases, and 7 bases stayed unmatched. From germline, CDR1 is SGHRS and CDR2 YFSETQ. This CDR3 is 15 amino acids long. For the CDR3, the DNA is TGCGCCAGCAGCCCCGGGACAGGGGCCGTAGATACGCAGTATTTT. It codes for CASSPGTGAVDTQYF.

The chain combines TRBV7-2 with TRBJ1-6; D might be TRBD1 (5 bases). This CDR3 comprises 14 residues. Deletions cut 3 bases from V and 9 bases from J, with 12 bases between. Germline CDR1 reads SGHTA; CDR2 reads FQGNSA. CDR3 protein: CASSLGGDGSPLHF. Written as DNA, the CDR3 is TGTGCCAGCAGCTTGGGGGGGGACGGTTCACCCCTCCACTTT.

This clone was recorded once. The V gene is TRBV5-1, the J gene TRBJ1-4; TRBD1 might be the D (5 bases). Germline V gives CDR1 SGHRS, CDR2 YFSETQ. The CDR3 totals 15 residues. Trimming pared 5 bases from V and 2 bases from J, leaving 13 bases between. This CDR3 reads CASSLATDTNEKLFF. In DNA form, the CDR3 reads TGCGCCAGCAGTCTTGCGACAGACACTAATGAAAAACTGTTTTTT.

This clone was seen just once. V and J are TRBV18 and TRBJ1-4; D unclear. The germline V gene has CDR1 KGHSH and CDR2 LQKENI. V gave up 0 bases and J gave up 2 bases, with 7 bases separating them. This CDR3 is built from 15 residues. CDR3 sequence reads: CASSPPGATNEKLFF. The CDR3 DNA is TGTGCCAGCTCACCACCGGGAGCTACTAATGAAAAACTGTTTTTT.

The V and J genes are TRBV10-3 and TRBJ1-3, with D unresolved. This CDR3 has 14 residues. V gave up 10 bases and J gave up 4 bases, with 17 bases separating them. Germline CDR1 is ENHRY and CDR2 is SYGVKD. The DNA for the CDR3 is TGTGCCACTAGCAAGGGAAGTAACGGAAACACCATATATTTT. Its protein is CATSKGSNGNTIYF.